This T cell receptor (beta chain) stems from a study of technical replicates of blood from a few donors. The CDR3 totals 15 residues. J was trimmed by 7 bases and V by 3 bases; bases with no gene match: 8. Germline-derived CDR1 and CDR2 are MRHNA and SNTAGT. Produced via immunoSEQ multiplex PCR; TCRdb's table is partial and in-frame only. This sample has tens of thousands of clones, with under 95% found just once. The sequence was obtained from a human donor in good health. Sequencing was done on a sample of T cells isolated from PBMCs. The genes are TRBV6-4 and TRBJ2-1, with TRBD2 matching over 8 bases. The CDR3 DNA sequence: TGTGCCAGCAGTGAAAGCGCGGGAGGACTAAATGAGCAGTTCTTC. Its translation: CASSESAGGLNEQFF.